The 14 T cell receptor beta chains below all came from one sample that was sequenced in a study of shared clonotypes between healthy human individuals. The assay was immunoSEQ multiplex PCR, and TCRdb's table has in-frame clones only and misses some. The repertoire consists of under 600,000 clones, with 75% to 80% occurring once and the leading ten covering approximately 12%. The sequenced sample consisted of PBMCs. Receptors were obtained from a woman in her thirties or forties in good health. Some clones in this sample may be carry-over from other donors' samples.

The V gene is TRBV5-1, the J gene TRBJ2-3, with D maybe TRBD1 (6 bases). The V gene lost 4 bases and the J gene lost 0 bases, with 30 bases spanning the gap. This CDR3 is built from 21 residues. Germline assignment: CDR1 SGHRS and CDR2 YFSETQ. The chain's CDR3 is CASSLGPSFWGSGDSTDTQYF. The CDR3 bases are TGCGCCAGCAGCCTGGGTCCATCCTTCTGGGGTTCAGGGGATAGCACAGATACGCAGTATTTT.

The J gene is TRBJ1-5, the V gene TRBV19, with 8 bases identical to TRBD1. V gave up 5 bases and J gave up 5 bases; unmatched junction bases: 5. Germline CDR1 LNHDA, CDR2 SQIVND (reference sequence). The CDR3 spans 14 residues. CDR3 nucleotides: TGTGCCAGTAGTCTCCGACAGGGGCATCAGCCCCAGCATTTT. It specifies CASSLRQGHQPQHF.

The chain has TRBV10-3 and TRBJ1-4; TRBD1 matches at 7 bases. The ends lost 2 bases at V and 14 bases at J; junction bases unmatched: 8. Germline loops: CDR1 ENHRY, CDR2 SYGVKD. The CDR3 totals 13 residues. In DNA form, the CDR3 reads TGTGCCATCAGTGAGGCACAGGGGCGCTGGCTGTTTTTT. Its translation is CAISEAQGRWLFF.

Turning to this clone: This likely traces to a read error, being one base from a far larger clone. The rearrangement uses TRBV7-2 and TRBJ2-1; 8 bases are a match to TRBD1. V trimming: 5 bases; J trimming: 9 bases; junction bases outside the gene matches: 12. Germline assignment: CDR1 SGHTA and CDR2 FQGNSA. This CDR3 has 15 residues. Here the CDR3 reads CASSDRDRLGSEQFF. In nucleotides, the CDR3 is TGTGCCAGCAGCGACCGGGACAGGTTGGGCAGTGAGCAGTTCTTC.

This clone is a singleton in its sample. V is TRBV5-1 and J is TRBJ2-3; 8 bases fit TRBD2. The CDR3 sequence is 16 residues long. The ends lost 7 bases at V and 1 base at J; junction bases unmatched: 11. Germline V gene data show CDR1 as SGHRS and CDR2 as YFSETQ. This chain's CDR3 is CASGTGAGVGTDTQYF. The CDR3 DNA reads TGCGCCAGCGGAACTGGAGCGGGAGTCGGCACAGATACGCAGTATTTT.

This sequence joins TRBV6-1 and TRBJ2-1, with D perhaps assigned TRBD1 or TRBD2 (5 bases each). The length of the CDR3 is 15 residues. Trimming shortened V by 8 bases and J by 8 bases, and 22 bases separated the two germline ends. Germline CDR1 reads MNHNS; CDR2 reads SASEGT. The CDR3 region has the DNA TGTGCCAGCCGGACTGGGACGCCAAAGGGCGATGAGCAGTTCTTC. Translating gives CASRTGTPKGDEQFF.

This clone occurred many times. This sequence joins TRBV28 and TRBJ1-6; no clear D gene. This CDR3 is built from 16 residues. From germline, CDR1 is MDHEN and CDR2 SYDVKM. The V end was cut by 4 bases, the J end by 7 bases, with 17 bases between. The CDR3: CASSSAHSGENSPLHF. The CDR3 nucleotides read TGTGCCAGCAGTTCGGCACACAGTGGGGAAAATTCACCCCTCCACTTT.

Only a few counts were recorded for this clone. The chain employs TRBV25-1 and TRBJ1-1; D remains ambiguous. The CDR3 is 14 residues long. CDR1 and CDR2 from the germline V gene are MGHDK and SYGVNS. V shed 4 bases and J shed 1 base, with 10 bases lying between them. The CDR3 reads CASSAQAGNTEAFF. DNA for the CDR3: TGTGCCAGCAGTGCCCAGGCAGGGAACACTGAAGCTTTCTTT.

This clone was seen only once. The gene calls are TRBV7-8 and TRBJ2-5, with 7 positions matching TRBD1. Germline V gene lookup returns CDR1 SGHVS and CDR2 FQNEAQ. J gave up 3 bases and V 5 bases, and 6 bases lay outside the gene matches. The CDR3 consists of 14 residues. CDR3 bases: TGTGCCAGCAGCCGCGGAACAGGGGAAGAGACCCAGTACTTC. Encoded protein: CASSRGTGEETQYF. Variable domain in full (rest from reference TRBV7-8 and TRBJ2-5): GAGVSQSPRYKVAKRGQDVALRCDPISGHVSLFWYQQALGQGPEFLTYFQNEAQLDKSGLPSDRFFAERPEGSVSTLKIQRTQQEDSAVYLCASSRGTGEETQYFGPGTRLLVL.

The genes are TRBV27 and TRBJ2-5; D gene ambiguous. With 1 base removed from V and 1 base from J, the gap between germline ends came to 7 bases. Germline CDR1 and CDR2: MNHEY and SMNVEV (reference sequence). The CDR3 loop spans 14 amino acids. The CDR3 here is CASSLFWSQETQYF. The DNA of the CDR3 is TGTGCCAGCAGTTTATTTTGGTCCCAAGAGACCCAGTACTTC.

In DNA form, the CDR3 reads TGCGCCAGCAGCTTGGCGATGGGTGGGCCGAACACTGAAGCTTTCTTT. It translates to CASSLAMGGPNTEAFF. The rearrangement uses TRBV4-3 and TRBJ1-1; D uncertain. Germline V gene data show CDR1 as LGHNA and CDR2 as YSLEER. V was cut by 5 bases and J by 1 base, with 17 bases left in between. The CDR3 sequence is 16 residues long.

The chain recombines TRBV19 with TRBJ1-3, with TRBD1 as a possible D gene (6 bases). V lost 4 bases and J lost 4, with 14 bases in between. CDR3 length equals 15 residues. Germline assignment: CDR1 LNHDA and CDR2 SQIVND (reference sequence). CDR3 DNA: TGTGCCAGTAGTACCGGACAGTACCGGGGAAACACCATATATTTT. Its protein is CASSTGQYRGNTIYF.

This rearrangement joins TRBV30 to TRBJ2-3; no reliable D call. The CDR3 totals 11 residues. Per germline, CDR1 GTSNPN and CDR2 SVGIG (reference sequence). Between the trimmed V and J ends, which lost 4 bases and 10 bases, there was a span of 12 bases. The CDR3 region is CAWTVGSAQYF. In DNA form, the CDR3 reads TGTGCCTGGACGGTTGGCTCTGCGCAGTATTTT. The whole variable domain, filled in from reference TRBV30 and TRBJ2-3, reads SQTIHQWPATLVQPVGSPLSLECTVEGTSNPNLYWYRQAAGRGLQLLFYSVGIGQISSEVPQNLSASRPQDRQFILSSKKLLLSDSGFYLCAWTVGSAQYFGPGTRLTVL.

The V call is TRBV6-1, the J call TRBJ2-5; D not resolved. The CDR3 runs to 13 residues. Per the germline V gene, CDR1 is MNHNS and CDR2 is SASEGT. Trimming pared 3 bases from V and 8 bases from J, leaving 13 bases between. DNA of the CDR3: TGTGCCAGCAGTGACTGGCCAGGCAAAACCCAGTACTTC. Its translation is CASSDWPGKTQYF.